This passage covers 5 T cell receptor beta chains from one sample sequenced in a study of shared clonotypes between healthy human individuals. Produced via immunoSEQ multiplex PCR; TCRdb's table is partial and in-frame only. The table shows about a million clones, with 60% to 85% occurring only once. The sequencing sample was made of memory CD4+ T cells from PBMCs. Subset denoted: CD45RA-negative fraction. The receptors here all came from a man aged 18 to 29 in good health. Some clones in this sample may be carry-over from other donors' samples.

The gene calls are TRBV6-1 and TRBJ1-2; 9 bases map to TRBD1. Germline V CDR1 and CDR2: MNHNS, SASEGT. J gave up 5 bases and V 10 bases, and 8 bases lay outside the gene matches. The CDR3 spans 13 residues. CDR3 sequence: CATGDRVRYGYTF. CDR3 bases: TGTGCCACCGGGGACAGGGTCAGGTATGGCTACACCTTC.

This clone turned up a few times. This sequence joins TRBV7-3 and TRBJ1-2; no clear D. This CDR3 is built from 13 residues. Per germline, CDR1 SGHTA and CDR2 FQGTGA. Trimming cost V 3 bases and J 4 bases, with 9 bases left between them. This CDR3 is CASSLSSSYGYTF. The CDR3 nucleotides are TGTGCCAGCAGCTTGTCGAGCTCCTATGGCTACACCTTC.

CDR3 sequence (DNA): TGTGCCAGCAGCTCCTGGGGGCTATTAAACGGGGGCAATCAGCCCCAGCATTTT. Translation: CASSSWGLLNGGNQPQHF. The chain uses TRBV28 and TRBJ1-5, with a tentative D call TRBD1 (6 bases). Looked up from germline, CDR1 is MDHEN and CDR2 is SYDVKM. The CDR3 length is 18 residues. V lost 6 bases and J 2 bases, leaving 23 bases between the germline ends.

This clone has just a few counts. The chain couples TRBV19 to TRBJ1-1; D uncertain. There are 13 residues in the CDR3. V lost 7 bases and J lost 3, with 12 bases in between. CDR1 and CDR2 (germline): LNHDA, SQIVND (reference sequence). The CDR3 DNA sequence: TGTGCCAGTACCTTACAGAGGGACACTGAAGCTTTCTTT. Translating gives CASTLQRDTEAFF.

The chain links TRBV11-2 to TRBJ2-5, with D tentatively TRBD1 or TRBD2 (5 bases each). There are 15 residues in the CDR3. CDR1 and CDR2 (germline): SGHAT, FQNNGV. V lost 0 bases and J lost 1, with 9 bases in between. The CDR3 loop reads CASSLELRGQETQYF. CDR3 coding DNA: TGTGCCAGCAGCTTAGAGTTGAGGGGCCAAGAGACCCAGTACTTC.